These 12 T cell receptor beta chains came from one sample sequenced in a study of cytomegalovirus exposure and HLA in healthy donors. The PCR was carried out with 60 Vbeta primers and 13 Jbeta primers. Here immunoSEQ multiplex PCR was the method, and the copy in TCRdb shows in-frame clones only, minus some. Of tens of thousands of clones in the sample, approximately 83% were seen once. Material for sequencing was PBMCs. These receptors were taken from a man younger than 40 in good health and CMV-seronegative.

The chain is built from TRBV19 and TRBJ2-7; D remains ambiguous. The CDR3 extends over 12 amino acids. The V gene lost 5 bases and the J gene lost 7 bases, with 12 bases spanning the gap. Germline V gene data show CDR1 as LNHDA and CDR2 as SQIVND (reference sequence). The CDR3 here is CASSLRSGEQYF. The CDR3 DNA sequence: TGTGCCAGTAGTCTAAGGAGTGGTGAGCAGTACTTC.

V gene TRBV7-6 combines with J gene TRBJ2-7; possibly TRBD1 for D (6 bases). This CDR3 region has 16 residues. The V gene lost 1 base and the J gene lost 2 bases, with 15 bases spanning the gap. The germline V gene encodes CDR1 SGHVS and CDR2 FNYEAQ. CDR3: CASSLVSGEPTYEQYF. The CDR3 nucleotides are TGTGCCAGCAGCTTAGTATCAGGGGAACCCACCTACGAGCAGTACTTC.

The chain is built from TRBV5-4 and TRBJ2-1; tentatively, D is TRBD1 (6 bases). The germline CDR1 and CDR2 sequences are SGHNT and YYREEE (reference sequence). Trimming stripped 4 bases from V and 0 bases from J, with 8 bases between. The CDR3 runs 14 residues. The CDR3 DNA follows: TGTGCCAGCAGCCAGGACAGCTCCTACAATGAGCAGTTCTTC. This encodes CASSQDSSYNEQFF.

The CDR3 sequence: CASSMAQRGTEAFF. The CDR3 DNA is TGTGCCAGTAGTATGGCCCAAAGGGGTACTGAAGCTTTCTTT. The chain carries TRBV19 and TRBJ1-1; perhaps TRBD1 as D (5 bases). Germline CDR1 is LNHDA and CDR2 is SQIVND (reference sequence). V lost 3 bases and J lost 5, with 13 bases in between. CDR3 length: 14 amino acids.

The J gene is TRBJ1-2, the V gene TRBV4-2; D gene unclear. Germline lookup yields CDR1 LGHNA and CDR2 YNFKEQ. The CDR3 runs to 15 residues. V was shortened by 6 bases and J by 0 bases, with 14 bases between the two germline ends. The CDR3: CASSNEQETNYGYTF. The CDR3 nucleotides are TGTGCCAGCAGTAATGAGCAGGAAACTAACTATGGCTACACCTTC.

The V gene is TRBV7-3, the J gene TRBJ2-1; 9 nucleotides align to TRBD2. Germline V gives CDR1 SGHTA, CDR2 FQGTGA. The CDR3 totals 15 residues. The ends lost 5 bases at V and 5 bases at J; junction bases unmatched: 7. CDR3 DNA: TGTGCCAGCAGCCTTTTGGCGGGGGGGCACAATGAGCAGTTCTTC. Residues: CASSLLAGGHNEQFF. Based on the CDR3 plus reference TRBV7-3 and TRBJ2-1, the full variable domain is GAGVSQTPSNKVTEKGKYVELRCDPISGHTALYWYRQSLGQGPEFLIYFQGTGAADDSGLPNDRFFAVRPEGSVSTLKIQRTERGDSAVYLCASSLLAGGHNEQFFGPGTRLTVL.

The CDR3 DNA reads as TGCGCCAGCAGCTCGGGGACAGCCTCTGGAAACACCATATATTTT. Amino acids: CASSSGTASGNTIYF. The chain links TRBV5-1 to TRBJ1-3; 7 bases are shared with TRBD1. Per germline, CDR1 SGHRS and CDR2 YFSETQ. V lost 3 bases, J lost 0 bases, and 3 bases stayed unmatched. CDR3 length: 15 amino acids.

The rearrangement joins TRBV6-6 to TRBJ1-2; D is unclear. Trimming removed 6 bases from V and 3 bases from J, with 14 bases in between. The CDR3 loop spans 14 amino acids. CDR1 MNHNY and CDR2 SVGAGI come from the germline V gene (reference sequence). The CDR3 DNA reads as TGTGCCAGCAGCCCGATCGGTGAGGACTATGGCTACACCTTC. Protein product: CASSPIGEDYGYTF.

The chain is built from TRBV19 and TRBJ1-1; unclear D gene. This CDR3 comprises 15 residues. Germline V gene lookup returns CDR1 LNHDA and CDR2 SQIVND (reference sequence). V shed 5 bases and J shed 0 bases, with 13 bases lying between them. The CDR3 sequence is CASSSFTTVNTEAFF. Here the CDR3 DNA reads TGTGCCAGTAGTTCTTTTACCACAGTGAACACTGAAGCTTTCTTT.

The J gene is TRBJ1-6, the V gene TRBV28; D unclear. The germline V and J ends were trimmed by 7 bases and 9 bases, with 10 bases remaining between them. The CDR3 covers 12 residues. CDR1 and CDR2 (germline): MDHEN, SYDVKM. CDR3 loop: CASTGSPSPLHF. For the CDR3, the DNA is TGTGCCAGCACGGGGAGTCCTTCACCCCTCCACTTT.

The chain uses TRBV11-2 and TRBJ2-3, with D hard to call. Germline V CDR1 and CDR2: SGHAT, FQNNGV. V was clipped by 0 bases and J by 11 bases, with 24 bases between them. The CDR3 sequence is 17 residues long. The CDR3 bases are TGTGCCAGCAGCTTAGATCTGATTAGCCCCGTTGGTCCTCGGCAGTATTTT. Translated: CASSLDLISPVGPRQYF.

Concerning this clone itself: The germline gene is not matched at one end of the junction; a read error may be the cause. This chain connects TRBV7-9 to TRBJ2-5; TRBD1 is a possible D gene (6 bases). This CDR3 has 15 residues. The germline gives CDR1 SEHNR, CDR2 FQNEAQ (reference sequence). CDR3 in DNA: TGTTCCAGCAGCTTAGGAGCAGGGGACCGGGAGACCCAGTACTTC. As protein: CSSSLGAGDRETQYF.